The rows below give T cell receptor beta chains drawn from one sample of a study of technical replicates of blood from several donors. Sequencing was performed with immunoSEQ multiplex PCR; in TCRdb, only in-frame clones are kept and a portion is missing. The data show under 85,000 clones, around 90% seen once. Sequencing was done on a sample of T cells isolated from PBMCs. Source of these receptors: a human donor in good health. Both conserved end residues are part of each CDR3. A D gene is named only where the DNA matches it firmly. Size tells how often a clone was seen (once, few, many) or the class of an expanded clone, and some rows leave it out.

size	V	D	J	CDR3	DNA
.	TRBV28	.	TRBJ1-5	CASTLPNQPQHF	TGTGCCAGCACCCTACCCAATCAGCCCCAGCATTTT
.	TRBV10-1	.	TRBJ2-1	CASGWEDNEQFF	TGCGCCAGCGGTTGGGAGGACAATGAGCAGTTCTTC
.	TRBV9	.	TRBJ1-4	CASSATGLNEKLFF	TGTGCCAGCAGCGCGACAGGCTTAAATGAAAAACTGTTTTTT
.	TRBV5-1	.	TRBJ2-7	CASSLDAVSYEQYF	TGCGCCAGCAGCTTGGATGCAGTCTCCTACGAGCAGTACTTC
.	TRBV7-2	TRBD2	TRBJ2-3	CASSSTGTSGDTQYF	TGTGCCAGCAGCTCCACCGGGACTAGCGGAGATACGCAGTATTTT
.	TRBV25-1	.	TRBJ1-2	CASSVYGGSGYGYTF	TGTGCCAGCAGTGTATACGGGGGTTCAGGGTATGGCTACACCTTC
.	TRBV29-1	TRBD1	TRBJ1-2	CSAWDSLLSNYGYTF	TGCAGCGCATGGGACAGCCTACTCTCTAACTATGGCTACACCTTC
.	TRBV6-5	TRBD2	TRBJ2-5	CASSRLAGVGETQYF	TGTGCCAGCAGTAGACTAGCGGGAGTTGGAGAGACCCAGTACTTC
.	TRBV11-3	TRBD1	TRBJ2-3	CASSRIQGGTDTQYF	TGTGCCAGCAGCCGAATACAGGGGGGCACAGATACGCAGTATTTT
.	TRBV2	TRBD1	TRBJ2-7	CASSEARTGALVFSYEQYF	TGTGCCAGCAGTGAAGCACGGACAGGGGCTTTAGTTTTCTCCTACGAGCAGTACTTC
.	TRBV4-3	.	TRBJ2-3	CASSNTDTQYF	TGCGCCAGCAGTAACACAGATACGCAGTATTTT
.	TRBV6-5	TRBD1	TRBJ1-4	CASSYRTGGTEKLFF	TGTGCCAGCAGTTACAGAACAGGGGGAACAGAAAAACTGTTTTTT
.	TRBV7-2	.	TRBJ1-1	CASSSFPGNTEAFF	TGTGCCAGCAGCTCGTTTCCCGGGAACACTGAAGCTTTCTTT
.	TRBV27	.	TRBJ2-7	CASSLFFGQRNEQYF	TGTGCCAGCAGTTTATTCTTCGGACAGAGGAACGAGCAGTACTTC
.	TRBV27	.	TRBJ2-7	CASSLTGVYEQYF	TGTGCCAGCAGTTTAACGGGGGTCTACGAGCAGTACTTC
.	TRBV7-2	.	TRBJ1-5	CASSLQGLSNQPQHF	TGTGCCAGCAGCTTACAGGGGCTCTCTAATCAGCCCCAGCATTTT
.	TRBV28	.	TRBJ2-2	CASNSGTGELFF	TGTGCCAGCAACTCGGGGACTGGGGAGCTGTTTTTT
.	TRBV28	TRBD1	TRBJ1-1	CASSLYSGTGRTEAFF	TGTGCCAGCAGTTTATACTCCGGGACAGGGAGAACTGAAGCTTTCTTT
few	TRBV11-3	.	TRBJ2-7	CASSLEGDTSYEQYF	TGTGCCAGCAGCTTAGAAGGGGACACCTCGTACGAGCAGTACTTC
.	TRBV29-1	TRBD1	TRBJ2-7	CSVWTGPREQYF	TGCAGCGTTTGGACAGGGCCAAGGGAGCAGTACTTC
.	TRBV11-2	TRBD1	TRBJ1-2	CASSSAGGNYGYTF	TGTGCCAGCAGCTCCGCAGGGGGCAACTATGGCTACACCTTC
.	TRBV2	.	TRBJ1-6	CASRTGEYSPLHF	TGTGCCAGCAGGACAGGAGAATATTCACCCCTCCACTTT
few	TRBV16	.	TRBJ1-1	CASSQTGWNTEAFF	TGTGCCAGCAGTCAAACAGGGTGGAACACTGAAGCTTTCTTT
.	TRBV6-1	TRBD2	TRBJ2-1	CASSEAPLAGVVNEQFF	TGTGCCAGCAGTGAAGCGCCCCTAGCGGGAGTCGTAAATGAGCAGTTCTTC
.	TRBV9	.	TRBJ2-7	CASSVDDWAYEQYF	TGTGCCAGCAGCGTAGATGACTGGGCCTACGAGCAGTACTTC
.	TRBV6-4	.	TRBJ1-5	CASSDEANQPQHF	TGTGCCAGCAGTGACGAAGCAAATCAGCCCCAGCATTTT
.	TRBV6-6	.	TRBJ1-1	CASSYSPRGEAFF	TGTGCCAGCAGTTACTCCCCCAGGGGTGAAGCTTTCTTT
.	TRBV10-3	TRBD1	TRBJ2-1	CAISVGDRGRVEQFF	TGTGCCATCAGTGTAGGGGACAGGGGGCGCGTTGAGCAGTTCTTC
.	TRBV19	TRBD1	TRBJ1-5	CASSETGTEDQPQHF	TGTGCCAGTAGTGAAACCGGGACAGAAGATCAGCCCCAGCATTTT
.	TRBV19	.	TRBJ2-1	CASTPQTAHNEQFF	TGTGCCAGTACCCCACAGACAGCTCACAATGAGCAGTTCTTC